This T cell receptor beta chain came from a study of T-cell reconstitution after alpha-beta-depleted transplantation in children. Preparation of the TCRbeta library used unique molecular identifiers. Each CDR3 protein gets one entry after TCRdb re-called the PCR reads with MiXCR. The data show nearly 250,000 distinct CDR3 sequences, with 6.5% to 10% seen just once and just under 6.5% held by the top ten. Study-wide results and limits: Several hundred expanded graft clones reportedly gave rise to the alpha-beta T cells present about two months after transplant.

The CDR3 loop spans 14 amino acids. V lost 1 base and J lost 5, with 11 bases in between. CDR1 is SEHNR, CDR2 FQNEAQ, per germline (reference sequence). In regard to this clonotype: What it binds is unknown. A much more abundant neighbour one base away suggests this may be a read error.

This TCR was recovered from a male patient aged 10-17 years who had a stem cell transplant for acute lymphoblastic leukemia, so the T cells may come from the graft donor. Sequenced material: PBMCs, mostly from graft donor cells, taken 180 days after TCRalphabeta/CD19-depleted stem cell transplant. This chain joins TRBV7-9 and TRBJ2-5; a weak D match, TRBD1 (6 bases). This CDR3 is CASSLELDSETQYF. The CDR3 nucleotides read TGTGCCAGCAGCTTAGAGCTGGACAGCGAGACCCAGTACTTC. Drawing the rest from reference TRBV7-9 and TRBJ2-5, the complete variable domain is DTGVSQNPRHKITKRGQNVTFRCDPISEHNRLYWYRQTLGQGPEFLTYFQNEAQLEKSRLLSDRFSAERPKGSFSTLEIQRTEQGDSAMYLCASSLELDSETQYFGPGTRLLVL.